There are a few counts of the clone carrying this TCR beta chain. The antigen is unknown. This sample is part of a study of T cell responses to AZD1222 COVID-19 vaccine. The study, taken as a whole, reports: Per reports, nearly half of all spike-specific TCRs target regions that are unmutated in variants.

Sequencing was performed with immunoSEQ multiplex PCR; in TCRdb, only in-frame clones are kept and a portion is missing. The sample lists 80,000 or so clones; more than 90% were seen once. This TCR came from an adult who received the AZD1222 COVID-19 vaccine. Here the sequenced sample was peripheral blood, taken 28 days after the second AZD1222 dose.

CDR3 DNA sequence: TGTGCCAGCAGTTACTCGAAGGACCAGCCCCAGCATTTT. It specifies CASSYSKDQPQHF. This chain uses TRBV6-2 or TRBV6-3 with TRBJ1-5; no clear D gene. V was pared by 0 bases and J by 7 bases, with 7 bases between. The CDR3 runs 13 residues. Germline assignment: CDR1 MNHEY and CDR2 SVGEGT.